This entry is about one TCR beta chain. It has no known antigen specificity. No much larger clonotype is one base removed from it; base qualities were not supplied. Other DNA sequences in the sample encode the same CDR3. TCRbeta CDR3 regions were amplified from genomic DNA by means of the immunoSEQ Assay, a bias-controlled multiplex PCR. Processing in the source paper ran as follows. The number of nucleated cells in each sample was estimated from the amplification of reference gene primers within the assay. Sequence reads were collapsed and filtered to measure the absolute abundance of every unique TCRbeta CDR3 rearrangement. For each sample, productive Simpson clonality was calculated as the square root of Simpson's diversity index over productive rearrangements. The clones in this table, taken by TCRdb from immuneACCESS, are in-frame only. Not every clone is retained; where verified, under half of the shortfall comes from an unresolved V gene, and the cause of the rest is unknown. V and J calls and clone size are copied from that table; D and trimming were computed from the DNA. The sample table records around 250,000 clones; around 80% of these occur just once. The ten largest clonotypes hold roughly 5.7% of the sample.

This sample stems from a study of blood T cell repertoires in COVID-19 (dated by TCRdb to 2020 to 2022). Notes on the research overall: Samples from collaborators originated in the United States, Italy and Spain and spanned both the acute and convalescent phases of COVID-19. The dataset comprised deeply sampled blood TCRbeta repertoires from subjects exposed to, actively infected with, or recovered from COVID-19. The material from the prospective study consisted of cDNA or gDNA derived from T cells, B-cell-depleted T cells, or PBMCs. The repertoires were made available in a free public database intended to serve as a resource for research on the immune response to SARS-CoV-2. Where available, HLA class I and class II types were taken from metadata supplied by the sample provider and were not determined by assay-based typing. Sample metadata almost always included a de-identified subject ID, COVID-19 status, age in years and sex. The samples were drawn from two sources: the first 160 participants of the ongoing ImmuneRACE study, and 1,254 subjects contributed by 6 global collaborators. Beyond this particular receptor, the publication reports: The amount of clinical and demographic metadata varied by source and participant and was provided uncurated.

CDR1 and CDR2 were assigned from the germline V gene (reference sequence) as LGHDT and YNNKEL. The cysteine opens and the phenylalanine closes a CDR3 of 12 amino acids. Just the 36-base CDR3 DNA is kept, in frame starting at base 1. Cut back by 4 bases and 4 bases, the V and J ends lie 5 bases apart. Whole blood was collected in K2EDTA tubes by collaborating institutions according to the institutions' own protocols. For TCRbeta analysis, collaborators shipped samples as frozen whole blood, isolated PBMCs, or DNA extracted from either of those sample types. The sequencing input was peripheral blood. The sequence links TRBV3-1 (or the pseudogene TRBV3-2) to TRBJ1-3; no D gene can be assigned with confidence. The source is a man older than 75 with acute or convalescent COVID-19. The DNA is as follows: TGTGCCAGCAGCCCCGGGGGAAACACCATATATTTT. Its product reads: CASSPGGNTIYF.